A selection of T cell receptor beta chains follows, all from one sample in a study of shared clonotypes between healthy human individuals. Assay: immunoSEQ multiplex PCR; the TCRdb copy retains only in-frame clones and omits some. The sample has roughly 700,000 clones; roughly 70% are singletons. Sequencing was performed on memory CD4+ T cells sorted from blood. The source is a woman in her twenties or thirties in good health. Both conserved end residues are part of each CDR3. A D gene is named only where the DNA matches it firmly. Not all rows give a size; the values are once, few, many and, for expanded clones, a class.

cdr3_nt	cdr3_aa	d_call	v_call	j_call	clone_size
TGTGCCAGCAGCACGACAGGACTCAGTCAAGAGACCCAGTACTTC	CASSTTGLSQETQYF	NA	TRBV7-9	TRBJ2-5	NA
TGTGCCAGCAGCCTGACCTTACTAGCGGCCTCCTACAATGAGCAGTTCTTC	CASSLTLLAASYNEQFF	TRBD2	TRBV5-5	TRBJ2-1	NA
TGTGCCAGCCCCCAACTAGCGGGAGGTCTGGATACGCAGTATTTT	CASPQLAGGLDTQYF	TRBD2	TRBV6-5	TRBJ2-3	NA
TGCAGCGTTGAAGGCGGACTTGGAGAGACCCAGTACTTC	CSVEGGLGETQYF	NA	TRBV29-1	TRBJ2-5	NA
TGCGCCAGCAGCTCAGGGGGACAGGGGATCATATACGAGCAGTACTTC	CASSSGGQGIIYEQYF	TRBD1	TRBV5-1	TRBJ2-7	NA
TGTGCCAGCAGGCCCGGGACAGGGAACTACGAGCAGTACTTC	CASRPGTGNYEQYF	TRBD1	TRBV2	TRBJ2-7	NA
TGTGCCAGCAGTTCCGGGAGAGGTAATGAAAAACTGTTTTTT	CASSSGRGNEKLFF	NA	TRBV6-5	TRBJ1-4	few
TGCGCCAGCAGCTTGGGGCAGCCTGGAAACACCATATATTTT	CASSLGQPGNTIYF	NA	TRBV5-1	TRBJ1-3	NA
TGTGCCAGCAGCTTATTTCGGGAAGAAAAACTGTTTTTT	CASSLFREEKLFF	NA	TRBV7-8	TRBJ1-4	NA
TGCAGCGTTTCTGACAGGGTCGGGGAAAAACTGTTTTTT	CSVSDRVGEKLFF	TRBD1	TRBV29-1	TRBJ1-4	NA
TGTGCCAGCAGTGAATATGGTACAGGAGCAACTAATGAAAAACTGTTTTTT	CASSEYGTGATNEKLFF	NA	TRBV25-1	TRBJ1-4	NA
TGTGCCAGCAGCTCTTGGACAGGGACCCACGAGCAGTACTTC	CASSSWTGTHEQYF	TRBD1	TRBV7-9	TRBJ2-7	once
TGTGCCAGCAGTTACAGAGACAGGGGTGAAGCTTTCTTT	CASSYRDRGEAFF	TRBD1	TRBV6-5	TRBJ1-1	once
TGTGCCAGTAGTATGAGTTTGACAGGGCTCTACTACGAGCAGTACTTC	CASSMSLTGLYYEQYF	TRBD1	TRBV19	TRBJ2-7	NA
TGCGCCAGCCTTAGCGGGAGCCAAGGGAATGAGCAGTTCTTC	CASLSGSQGNEQFF	TRBD2	TRBV5-1	TRBJ2-1	few
TGTGCCAGCAGCCAAGATTTCCGGGGAGCGGGCGAGCAGTTCTTC	CASSQDFRGAGEQFF	NA	TRBV4-2	TRBJ2-1	NA
TGTGCCAGCAGGCTCCCCCCTGCGCAGCCCCAGCATTTT	CASRLPPAQPQHF	NA	TRBV6-5	TRBJ1-5	NA
TGTGCCAGCCGGGCCACCGGTCAGCACACTGAAGCTTTCTTT	CASRATGQHTEAFF	NA	TRBV28	TRBJ1-1	NA
TGTGCCAGTAGGGGGATGCGGTCGGGCAACTATGGCTACACCTTC	CASRGMRSGNYGYTF	NA	TRBV19	TRBJ1-2	NA
TGTGCCAGTAATCTCGGGGTGAGCTCCTACAATGAGCAGTTCTTC	CASNLGVSSYNEQFF	NA	TRBV19	TRBJ2-1	NA
TGTGCCAGCAGCCCACACCGGGACAGAAGTCAGCCCCAGCATTTT	CASSPHRDRSQPQHF	TRBD1	TRBV7-8	TRBJ1-5	NA
TGTGCCAGCAGTCCTTCGGGACCCACGGTGCCTGAAGCTTTCTTT	CASSPSGPTVPEAFF	NA	TRBV2	TRBJ1-1	NA
TGTGCCAGCAGTTTGACAGGGCCATCAAACTATGGCTACACCTTC	CASSLTGPSNYGYTF	TRBD1	TRBV28	TRBJ1-2	NA
TGTGCCAGCCGGGGGTGGACTAGCTCCTACAATGAGCAGTTCTTC	CASRGWTSSYNEQFF	TRBD2	TRBV7-8	TRBJ2-1	NA
TGTGCCAGCAGTTCCATGCGGGAAGATACGCAGTATTTT	CASSSMREDTQYF	NA	TRBV6-5	TRBJ2-3	NA
TGCGCCAGCAGCTACGCAAGTGGGGGGAAAATCATGAACACTGAAGCTTTCTTT	CASSYASGGKIMNTEAFF	NA	TRBV5-1	TRBJ1-1	NA
TGCGCCAGCAGCTTGTCGTCAGGGGGCATTAATGAGCAGTTCTTC	CASSLSSGGINEQFF	TRBD1	TRBV5-1	TRBJ2-1	NA
TGTGCCAGCAATGGCGCGGGATATTATGGGTACACCTTC	CASNGAGYYGYTF	NA	TRBV28	TRBJ1-2	NA
TGTGCCAGCAGCTGCATTCAGGGACCCAAAGCGTCCACCTACGAGCAGTACTTC	CASSCIQGPKASTYEQYF	NA	TRBV5-6	TRBJ2-7	NA
TGTGCCAGCAGTTTCCCTCTAGCGGGAGTAGAGACCCAGTACTTC	CASSFPLAGVETQYF	TRBD2	TRBV28	TRBJ2-5	once
TGTGCCAGCAGCTTGACGGCCGCCCTCACAGATACGCAGTATTTT	CASSLTAALTDTQYF	NA	TRBV5-4	TRBJ2-3	NA
TGCGCCAGCAGCCAAGGGACAGGGTTTGGGGCCAACGTCCTGACTTTC	CASSQGTGFGANVLTF	TRBD1	TRBV4-1	TRBJ2-6	NA
TGTGCCAGCAGCTTAGATAGTTCCCCCACTAACTATGGCTACACCTTC	CASSLDSSPTNYGYTF	NA	TRBV7-2	TRBJ1-2	NA
TGTGCCACGAGGGAAGAACCGAACACTGAAGCTTTCTTT	CATREEPNTEAFF	NA	TRBV10-3	TRBJ1-1	NA
TGTGCCAGCAGCTCACAAACCCGAGGACTAGCGGGAGGTGAGACCCAGTACTTC	CASSSQTRGLAGGETQYF	TRBD2	TRBV13	TRBJ2-5	NA
TGTGCCAGCAGCGTAGCGGGAGTCACAGATACGCAGTATTTT	CASSVAGVTDTQYF	TRBD2	TRBV6-1	TRBJ2-3	NA